One sample yielded the 29 T cell receptor beta chains listed below, sequenced in a study of molecular identifiers for immune sequencing clone quantification. Each CDR3 protein gets one entry after TCRdb re-called the PCR reads with MiXCR. The profile shows approximately 20,000 distinct CDR3 sequences, about 21% of them singletons. The sequenced material came from naive CD8+ T cells from blood, with Jurkat cell RNA spiked in. Subset here: FACS-sorted CD8+CD4-CCR7+CD45RA+ naive T cells. These receptors originate from a human donor in good health. Some libraries in this study had Jurkat cell RNA spiked in.

Judged by abundance, this clonotype is medium-sized. The J gene is TRBJ2-7, the V gene TRBV7-8; 9 nucleotides line up with TRBD1. V was clipped by 3 bases and J by 3 bases; unmatched bases: 0. Germline loops: CDR1 SGHVS, CDR2 FQNEAQ. The CDR3 is 13 residues long. CDR3 protein: CASSLTGGYEQYF. The CDR3 nucleotides read TGTGCCAGCAGCTTGACAGGGGGCTACGAGCAGTACTTC.

In its sample, this clonotype was seen once. A much more abundant neighbour one base away suggests this may be a read error. V is TRBV7-8 and J is TRBJ2-7, with a possible D match to TRBD1 (5 bases). There are 11 residues in the CDR3. Germline CDR1 SGHVS, CDR2 FQNEAQ. This chain's CDR3 is CASSTGYERYF. The CDR3 nucleotides read TGTGCCAGCAGTACAGGCTACGAGCGGTACTTC.

This clonotype has more than one count but fewer than ten. One base away lies a much larger clone, so this may be a sequencing read error. The chain combines TRBV18 with TRBJ2-4, with D unresolved. The CDR3 covers 16 residues. Germline V CDR1 and CDR2: KGHSH, LQKENI. The CDR3 is CASSPPRIIAKSIQYF. CDR3 nucleotide sequence: TGTGCCAGCTCACCACCTAGAATTATAGCCAAAAGCATTCAGTACTTC.

Of note for this clonotype: A read error may be the cause here, since a much bigger clone is one base away. V and J are TRBV20-1 and TRBJ1-1, with D uncertain. The CDR3 length is 15 residues. Germline V gene data show CDR1 as DFQATT and CDR2 as SNEGSKA (reference sequence). CDR3 protein: CSARDPDGEATGAFF. Written as DNA, the CDR3 is TGCAGTGCTAGAGATCCCGACGGGGAGGCCACTGGAGCTTTCTTT.

V and J are TRBV11-2 and TRBJ2-7, with TRBD2 as a possible D gene (6 bases). CDR1 is SGHAT, CDR2 FQNNGV, per germline. Deletions cut 1 base from V and 2 bases from J, with 12 bases between. There are 15 residues in the CDR3. The CDR3 DNA is TGTGCCAGCAGCTTAGTTACGGGACTCCCCTACGAGCAGTACTTC. Its protein product is CASSLVTGLPYEQYF.

The chain has TRBV7-2 and TRBJ2-1; 11 bases line up with TRBD2. The CDR3 extends over 17 amino acids. The junction had 6 bases not matched to a gene; V was cut back by 1 base and J by 4 bases. Germline V CDR1 and CDR2: SGHTA, FQGNSA. The CDR3, as DNA: TGTGCCAGCAGCTTAGAGGTCTTAGCGGGAGGGTACAATGAGCAGTTCTTC. It codes for CASSLEVLAGGYNEQFF. The variable domain in full, with the rest retrieved from reference TRBV7-2 and TRBJ2-1, is GAGVSQSPSNKVTEKGKDVELRCDPISGHTALYWYRQSLGQGLEFLIYFQGNSAPDKSGLPSDRFSAERTGGSVSTLTIQRTQQEDSAVYLCASSLEVLAGGYNEQFFGPGTRLTVL.

The V and J genes are TRBV6-2 or TRBV6-3 and TRBJ2-7; D is unclear. The CDR3 runs 13 residues. V gave up 7 bases and J gave up 3 bases, with 13 bases separating them. Germline V lookup: CDR1 MNHEY, CDR2 SVGEGT. The CDR3 loop reads CASTNGGDYEQYF. The CDR3 coding sequence is TGTGCCAGCACTAACGGTGGGGACTACGAGCAGTACTTC.

Concerning this clonotype itself: A clone one base away is much larger, so this may be a read error. The rearrangement links TRBV9 to TRBJ2-1, with a weak D call TRBD1 (5 bases). The germline V gene has CDR1 SGDLS and CDR2 YYNGEE. V was shortened by 0 bases and J by 4 bases, with 17 bases between the two germline ends. There are 17 residues in the CDR3. The CDR3 region is CASSVAPRQISYNEQFF. DNA of the CDR3: TGTGCCAGCAGCGTAGCTCCGAGACAGATAAGTTACAATGAGCAGTTCTTC.

There are a few counts of this clonotype. This rearrangement joins TRBV28 to TRBJ1-5; D unresolved. The germline V and J ends were trimmed by 3 bases and 0 bases, with 9 bases remaining between them. Per germline, CDR1 MDHEN and CDR2 SYDVKM. The CDR3 consists of 15 residues. As DNA, the CDR3 is TGTGCCAGCAGTTTTGGGGTGGATAGCAATCAGCCCCAGCATTTT. This codes for CASSFGVDSNQPQHF.

This clonotype has just a few counts. The V and J genes are TRBV21-1 and TRBJ1-5. TRBV21-1 is flagged as a pseudogene. This CDR3 region has 16 residues. For the CDR3, the DNA is TGTGCCAGCAGCAGTCCGGGACTGATTAGCAATCAGCCCCAGCATTTT. Amino acid sequence: CASSSPGLISNQPQHF.

This clonotype is medium-sized within its sample. The chain couples TRBV7-9 to TRBJ2-3; TRBD1 matches at 8 bases. With V trimmed by 5 bases and J by 4 bases, 8 bases remained unmatched. The CDR3 contains 15 residues. Per the germline V gene, CDR1 is SEHNR and CDR2 is FQNEAQ (reference sequence). The CDR3 loop is CASSDTGGGADTQYF. The CDR3 DNA sequence: TGTGCCAGCAGCGATACAGGGGGAGGCGCAGATACGCAGTATTTT.

DNA of the CDR3: TGTGCCAGCAGCACGGGAGTGGTCACCGGGGAGCTGTTTTTT. Protein: CASSTGVVTGELFF. The gene calls are TRBV7-6 and TRBJ2-2; D may be TRBD2 (6 bases). Trimming removed 5 bases from V and 4 bases from J, with 11 bases in between. The CDR3 loop spans 14 amino acids. The germline V gene encodes CDR1 SGHVS and CDR2 FNYEAQ.

Regarding this clonotype: A read error may explain this, as a much larger clone is one base away. CDR3 DNA: TGTGCCAGCGGCCCCGGGACAGCCTACAATGAGCAGTTCTTC. Amino acids: CASGPGTAYNEQFF. The chain carries TRBV5-6 and TRBJ2-1, with 7 bases that match TRBD1. Trimming took 7 bases from V and 2 from J; bases not matched to a gene: 6. Germline V lookup: CDR1 SGHDT, CDR2 YYEEEE. This CDR3 region has 14 residues.

This clonotype appeared many times. V and J are TRBV3-2 and TRBJ2-3; the table's D call, TRBD1, has no DNA check behind it. TRBV3-2 is tagged as a pseudogene. The CDR3 length is 13 residues. CDR3 nucleotides: TGTGCCAGCAGCCAGGAAGGGGCAGATACGCAGTATTTT. This codes for CASSQEGADTQYF.

About this clonotype: Possible read error: a much larger clone is one base away. The CDR3 does not close with the conserved phenylalanine or tryptophan, likely indicating a read error. This sequence joins TRBV6-5 and TRBJ1-5; 8 nucleotides line up with TRBD1. The germline V gene encodes CDR1 MNHEY and CDR2 SVGAGI. With V trimmed by 8 bases and J by 3 bases, 6 bases remained unmatched. The CDR3 has 14 residues. As DNA, the CDR3 is TGTGCCAGCGCGGACAGGGTGCACAATCAGCCCCAGCATCTT. Protein: CASADRVHNQPQHL.

In its sample, this clonotype is medium-sized. V and J are TRBV9 and TRBJ2-1; 8 bases are a match to TRBD1. Germline assignment: CDR1 SGDLS and CDR2 YYNGEE. The CDR3 has 15 residues. The V gene end was trimmed by 4 bases and the J gene end by 10 bases; junction bases not matched to a gene: 13. CDR3 nucleotide sequence: TGTGCCAGCAGCACTTCCCGGACAGGGCTCGGGGAGCAGTTCTTC. Protein product: CASSTSRTGLGEQFF.

Concerning this clonotype itself: One base away lies a much larger clone, so this may be a sequencing read error. The V and J genes are TRBV6-2 or TRBV6-3 and TRBJ2-2; TRBD2 aligns across 14 bases. The CDR3 runs to 18 residues. Germline CDR1 is MNHEY and CDR2 is SVGEGT. The DNA for the CDR3 is TGTGCCAGCAGTTATCTGGGACTAGCGGGAGTTGTAGCCGGGGATCTGTTTTTT. Encoded protein: CASSYLGLAGVVAGDLFF.

J is TRBJ1-1 and V is TRBV28, with a weak D call TRBD1 (6 bases). Trimming left V 6 bases short and J 4 bases short, with 15 bases between. The V gene's germline CDR1 is MDHEN and CDR2 SYDVKM. The CDR3 is made up of 14 amino acids. The CDR3 here is CASRIQGSATEAFF. The CDR3 DNA sequence: TGTGCCAGCAGGATACAGGGTTCGGCCACTGAAGCTTTCTTT.

V gene TRBV14 combines with J gene TRBJ2-7, with no clear D. CDR1 is SGHDN, CDR2 FVKESK, per germline. The CDR3 spans 11 residues. V was cut by 3 bases and J by 3 bases, with 3 bases left in between. In DNA form, the CDR3 reads TGTGCCAGCAGCCAGGACTACGAGCAGTACTTC. Its translation is CASSQDYEQYF.

Notes on this clonotype: At one end, the junction sequence differs from germline, possibly due to a read error. This chain links TRBV4-3 with TRBJ2-7, with 13 bases lining up with TRBD2. CDR1 LGHNA and CDR2 YSLEER come from the germline V gene. The CDR3 extends over 18 amino acids. The DNA for the CDR3 is TGCGCTAGCAGCCAAGATTTTAGGGGACTAGCGGGGACCTACGAGCAGTACTTC. Its protein product is CASSQDFRGLAGTYEQYF.

The rearrangement uses TRBV4-3 and TRBJ2-7; 9 nucleotides line up with TRBD2. J gave up 3 bases and V 5 bases, and 8 bases lay outside the gene matches. The V gene's germline CDR1 is LGHNA and CDR2 YSLEER. The CDR3 is 15 amino acids. The CDR3 protein is CASSKVRAGGYEQYF. DNA for the CDR3: TGCGCCAGCAGCAAAGTAAGAGCGGGAGGCTACGAGCAGTACTTC.

About this clonotype: One base away lies a much larger clone, so this may be a sequencing read error. The rearrangement joins TRBV6-5 to TRBJ2-1; the D gene is possibly TRBD1 (5 bases). The CDR3 extends over 13 amino acids. CDR1 and CDR2 from the germline V gene are MNHEY and SVGAGI. V was clipped by 8 bases and J by 9 bases, with 17 bases between them. Written as DNA, the CDR3 is TGTGCCAGCGGTCTCCGCAGGGAAGCTGAGCAGTTCTTC. Encoded protein: CASGLRREAEQFF.

About this clonotype itself: A clone one base away is much larger, so this may be a read error. The chain links TRBV12-3 or TRBV12-4 to TRBJ2-1; the D gene is possibly TRBD2 (6 bases). The length of the CDR3 is 16 residues. V lost 3 bases to trimming and J lost 0 bases, with 12 bases between them. The CDR3 here is CASSFGTPSSYNEQFF. Written as DNA, the CDR3 is TGTGCCAGCAGTTTCGGGACTCCCAGCTCCTACAATGAGCAGTTCTTC.

As concerns this clonotype: A much larger clonotype is one base distant, so this may be a read error. This chain connects TRBV12-3 or TRBV12-4 to TRBJ2-3; tentatively, D is TRBD2 (6 bases). Trimming cost V 7 bases and J 0 bases, with 11 bases left between them. The CDR3 contains 14 residues. CDR3 nucleotides: TGTGCCAGCACCCTAGCGAGGAGCACAGATACGCAGTATTTT. Protein: CASTLARSTDTQYF.

This clonotype was counted at least ten times. This rearrangement joins TRBV28 to TRBJ2-7; 13 nucleotides line up with TRBD2. The CDR3 contains 14 residues. Germline values: CDR1 MDHEN, CDR2 SYDVKM. Unmatched junction bases numbered 4, after V lost 7 bases and J lost 4 bases. The CDR3, as DNA: TGTGCCAGCATCGGACTAGCGGGAGCTTACGAGCAGTACTTC. This sequence encodes CASIGLAGAYEQYF.

In this sample, this clonotype turned up a few times. The CDR3, as DNA: TGTGCCAGCAGAGGGACAGGGGTTTCTAGCGAGCAGTACTTC. It specifies CASRGTGVSSEQYF. The chain is built from TRBV6-5 and TRBJ2-7, with 10 bases identical to TRBD1. V was pared by 6 bases and J by 6 bases, with 8 bases of the junction left unmatched. The CDR3 loop spans 14 amino acids. CDR1 is MNHEY, CDR2 SVGAGI, per germline.

This clonotype was observed a single time. A read error may be the cause here, since a much bigger clone is one base away. The V call is TRBV4-3, the J call TRBJ2-2; the D is unclear. The germline V and J ends were trimmed by 7 bases and 4 bases, with 10 bases remaining between them. Germline CDR1 LGHNA, CDR2 YSLEER. This CDR3 has 13 residues. CDR3 protein: CASTETSTGELFF. CDR3 DNA sequence: TGCGCCAGCACTGAGACCTCCACCGGGGAGCTGTTTTTT.

In its sample, this clonotype was seen many times. V usage is TRBV29-1 and J usage is TRBJ2-1, with 12 bases matching TRBD2. The CDR3 has 19 residues. V trimming: 0 bases; J trimming: 4 bases; junction bases outside the gene matches: 13. Germline CDR1 is SQVTM and CDR2 is ANQGSEA. The CDR3 region has the DNA TGCAGCGTTGAAGACGTCCTAGCGGGAGGGCCAACGGCGTACAATGAGCAGTTCTTC. Amino acids: CSVEDVLAGGPTAYNEQFF.

This clonotype turned up a few times. The chain uses TRBV20-1 and TRBJ2-1; 9 bases align to TRBD2. The CDR3 contains 15 residues. Trimming removed 4 bases from V and 5 bases from J; junction bases left unmatched: 9. CDR1 and CDR2 from the germline V gene are DFQATT and SNEGSKA (reference sequence). DNA of the CDR3: TGCAGTGCTACGCCCGTTAGCGGGGGAAACAATGAGCAGTTCTTC. Translating it yields CSATPVSGGNNEQFF.